A selection of T cell receptor beta chains follows, all from one sample in a study of T cells after posttransplantation cyclophosphamide. Produced via immunoSEQ multiplex PCR; TCRdb's table is partial and in-frame only. Of about 20,000 clones in the sample, 87% were seen once. Here the sequenced sample was PBMCs, taken after allogeneic stem cell transplant with posttransplant cyclophosphamide. The receptors here all came from a female patient aged 35-55 years who received an allogeneic stem cell transplant from a related donor, was CMV-positive, and had no GVHD. Some T cells may originate from the graft donor. Each CDR3 is given with its conserved first and last residue. D genes are given only for firm matches. Size values are once, few and many counts, or a class for expanded clones, and some rows have none.

DNA,CDR3,J,D,size,V
TGTGCCAGCAGCAGATCTCAAGAGACCCAGTACTTC,CASSRSQETQYF,TRBJ2-5,NA,NA,TRBV28
TGTGCCAGCAGCTTATTGGCAGGGCCGAACACCGGGGAGCTGTTTTTT,CASSLLAGPNTGELFF,TRBJ2-2,NA,NA,TRBV7-6
TGTGCCAGCAGTCGGAGTTCTGAGCCCCAGCATTTT,CASSRSSEPQHF,TRBJ1-5,NA,NA,TRBV4-2
TGTGCCAGCAGTTACTCGGGCTACAGCTCCTACGAGCAGTACTTC,CASSYSGYSSYEQYF,TRBJ2-7,NA,NA,TRBV6-5
TGTGCCAGCAGTTACTCGACAGGTAATAGCAATCAGCCCCAGCATTTT,CASSYSTGNSNQPQHF,TRBJ1-5,NA,NA,TRBV6-6
TGTGCCAGCACTCTATCGATCTACGAGCAGTACTTC,CASTLSIYEQYF,TRBJ2-7,NA,NA,TRBV25-1
TGCGCCAGCAGCTTGGTCAATAGCGCCAGCTCCTACAATGAGCAGTTCTTC,CASSLVNSASSYNEQFF,TRBJ2-1,NA,NA,TRBV5-1
TGTGCCAGCAGTGAGGGGGACAGGCCATACGAGCAGTACTTC,CASSEGDRPYEQYF,TRBJ2-7,TRBD1,NA,TRBV2
TGCAGCGTTGTCCCTGGGGGGTTTGCTGAAGCTTTCTTT,CSVVPGGFAEAFF,TRBJ1-1,NA,NA,TRBV29-1
TGTGCCAGCAGTGGGCTTTCCCAGCCCCAGCATTTT,CASSGLSQPQHF,TRBJ1-5,NA,NA,TRBV2
TGTGCCAGCAGCTCCTCCGGGACAGGGGGGAATCAGCCCCAGCATTTT,CASSSSGTGGNQPQHF,TRBJ1-5,TRBD1,NA,TRBV7-8
TGCGCCAGCAGCCAAGCTCAGGGTGGCAATCAGCCCCAGCATTTT,CASSQAQGGNQPQHF,TRBJ1-5,NA,NA,TRBV4-1
TGTGCCAGCAGTGAAATTATCGGGAATCAGCCCCAGCATTTT,CASSEIIGNQPQHF,TRBJ1-5,NA,NA,TRBV6-1
TGTGCCAGCAGTGAGATCGGGTTCGGCTATAATTCACCCCTCCACTTT,CASSEIGFGYNSPLHF,TRBJ1-6,NA,NA,TRBV6-1
TGTGCCAGCAGCTTAGATTGGACTAACAATGAGCAGTTCTTC,CASSLDWTNNEQFF,TRBJ2-1,NA,NA,TRBV11-3
TGTGCCAGCAGCAGCCTGCGGGTTCTAACCAAAAACATTCAGTACTTC,CASSSLRVLTKNIQYF,TRBJ2-4,NA,NA,TRBV5-6
TGCGCCAGCAGCCACCCAGCAGGAGGCGGGGGGACGCAGTATTTT,CASSHPAGGGGTQYF,TRBJ2-3,TRBD2,NA,TRBV4-3
TGCGCCAGCAGCGTAGCTAGCGGGAACGCCTACGAGCAGTACTTC,CASSVASGNAYEQYF,TRBJ2-7,TRBD2,NA,TRBV9
TGTGCCAGCAGCTTAGAGGGCGGGAGTGTCACAGATACGCAGTATTTT,CASSLEGGSVTDTQYF,TRBJ2-3,TRBD2,NA,TRBV7-2
TGTGCCAGTAGTACGGCCGGGACAGTTGGCAATCAGCCCCAGCATTTT,CASSTAGTVGNQPQHF,TRBJ1-5,TRBD1,few,TRBV19
TGTGCCAGCAGTTACCTTGTCGGGAGTTCTGGAAACACCATATATTTT,CASSYLVGSSGNTIYF,TRBJ1-3,NA,NA,TRBV6-6
TGTGCCAGCAGTTTCTCCAGCGGGAGAAGCGGGGAGCTGTTTTTT,CASSFSSGRSGELFF,TRBJ2-2,TRBD2,once,TRBV27
TGTGCCTGGAGTGTACGAAGGACGGGGAGTGGTGGCTACACCTTC,CAWSVRRTGSGGYTF,TRBJ1-2,NA,NA,TRBV30
TGTGCCAGCAGCCACCTATCCGGGACAGAGTCCTACGAGCAGTACTTC,CASSHLSGTESYEQYF,TRBJ2-7,TRBD1,once,TRBV4-2
TGTGCCAGTATCCGTGGGCCAGGAAGACAGGGCCATTCTGGGGCCAACGTCCTGACTTTC,CASIRGPGRQGHSGANVLTF,TRBJ2-6,TRBD1,once,TRBV19
TGTGCCAGCTCACTTTACACATCAAATCAGCCCCAGCATTTT,CASSLYTSNQPQHF,TRBJ1-5,NA,NA,TRBV18
TGTGCCAGCAAAACCGGGGGGACAGGGGACACCGGGGAGCTGTTTTTT,CASKTGGTGDTGELFF,TRBJ2-2,TRBD1,NA,TRBV2
TGTGCCAGCAGTTTCGCGGGACAGGGGGAATCTGCTGTGCTAGGGACCCAGTACTTC,CASSFAGQGESAVLGTQYF,TRBJ2-5,TRBD1,NA,TRBV28
TGCGCCAGTGCCCTCCTTCTAGCGGGAGGCGCTGGGGCCAACGTCCTGACTTTC,CASALLLAGGAGANVLTF,TRBJ2-6,TRBD2,NA,TRBV5-1
TGCAGCGGAGGGACTCGGTCTGAAGCTTTCTTT,CSGGTRSEAFF,TRBJ1-1,NA,medium-sized,TRBV29-1
TGTGCCAGCCGCATGGGGGGCGAGGCCAAAAACATTCAGTACTTC,CASRMGGEAKNIQYF,TRBJ2-4,NA,few,TRBV5-4
TGTGCCAGCAGAAAAAAGCGTCCGGGACAGGGTAACGAGCAGTACTTC,CASRKKRPGQGNEQYF,TRBJ2-7,NA,NA,TRBV21-1
TGTGCCGTAAGGGGGGGGCGGGGTTCGGCTTACGAGCAGTACTTC,CAVRGGRGSAYEQYF,TRBJ2-7,NA,NA,TRBV2
TGTGCCAGCAGTTTCAAACAGATCACTGAAGCTTTCTTT,CASSFKQITEAFF,TRBJ1-1,NA,NA,TRBV28
TGTGCCATCACCGGCCAGGGTGCCCCCTACGAGCAGTACTTC,CAITGQGAPYEQYF,TRBJ2-7,NA,few,TRBV10-3
TGTGCCAGTAGTTTTGACACGCCGGATGAAAAACTGTTTTTT,CASSFDTPDEKLFF,TRBJ1-4,NA,NA,TRBV19
TGCAGCGTTGAAGTTGAGGGGGCCCAAGAGACCCAGTACTTC,CSVEVEGAQETQYF,TRBJ2-5,TRBD1,NA,TRBV29-1
TGTGCCAGCAGCGTTAGGACAGGGCGCGGCAATCAGCCCCAGCATTTT,CASSVRTGRGNQPQHF,TRBJ1-5,TRBD1,NA,TRBV5-6
TGTGCCAGCAGATCAGACAGGGCCCTCGCCGTTTACAATGAGCAGTTCTTC,CASRSDRALAVYNEQFF,TRBJ2-1,TRBD1,NA,TRBV7-9
TGCGCCAGCAGCCACGAGGGGGGGGAAAAACTGTTTTTT,CASSHEGGEKLFF,TRBJ1-4,NA,NA,TRBV4-3
TGCGCCAGCAGCTCGGGGACTAGCGGGTTTCCCTACGAGCAGTACTTC,CASSSGTSGFPYEQYF,TRBJ2-7,TRBD2,NA,TRBV5-1
TGTGCCAGCAGTTTTCGGGACAATGAGCAGTTCTTC,CASSFRDNEQFF,TRBJ2-1,NA,NA,TRBV28
TGTGCCAGCAGCGAACAGGGGTTAGGAGAGACCCAGTACTTC,CASSEQGLGETQYF,TRBJ2-5,TRBD1,NA,TRBV5-5
TGCGCCAGCAGCCAAGATTCAGGGGCGATCTACAAGCAGTACTTC,CASSQDSGAIYKQYF,TRBJ2-7,NA,NA,TRBV4-3
TGTGCCAGCAGCCGAACTAGCGGGAGTAAATATGAGCAGTTCTTC,CASSRTSGSKYEQFF,TRBJ2-1,TRBD2,NA,TRBV6-6
TGTGCCAGCAGCTCCAGACAGGGGACCCTTGGGGGGGAGCTGTTTTTT,CASSSRQGTLGGELFF,TRBJ2-2,TRBD1,NA,TRBV7-6
TGCAGCGTTGAAGGGGGCGTATTGTCCTACAATGAGCAGTTCTTC,CSVEGGVLSYNEQFF,TRBJ2-1,NA,once,TRBV29-1
TGTGCCAGCAGCCCAGACCGAGATACGCAGTATTTT,CASSPDRDTQYF,TRBJ2-3,NA,few,TRBV4-2
TGTGCCAGCAGCTTAACGTTTGGGACTAGCGGGAGTTACGAGCAGTACTTC,CASSLTFGTSGSYEQYF,TRBJ2-7,TRBD2,NA,TRBV7-6
TGCGCCAGCAGCCTCGGACTAGGGAGCACAGATACGCAGTATTTT,CASSLGLGSTDTQYF,TRBJ2-3,TRBD2,NA,TRBV5-1